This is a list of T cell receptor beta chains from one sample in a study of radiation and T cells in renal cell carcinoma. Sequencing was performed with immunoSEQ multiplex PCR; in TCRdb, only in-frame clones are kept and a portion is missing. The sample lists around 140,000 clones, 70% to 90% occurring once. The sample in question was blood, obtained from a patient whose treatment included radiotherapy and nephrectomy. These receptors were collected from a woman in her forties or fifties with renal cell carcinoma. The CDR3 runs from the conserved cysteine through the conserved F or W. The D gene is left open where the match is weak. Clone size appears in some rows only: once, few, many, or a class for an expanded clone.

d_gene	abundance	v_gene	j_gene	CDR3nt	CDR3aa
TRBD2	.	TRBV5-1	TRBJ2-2	TGCGCCAGCAGCCCTGGACTAGCGGGAGAAACCGGGGAGCTGTTTTTT	CASSPGLAGETGELFF
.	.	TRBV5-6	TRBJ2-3	TGTGCCAGCAGCTTTTGGGCCCAAGATACGCAGTATTTT	CASSFWAQDTQYF
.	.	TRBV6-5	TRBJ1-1	TGTGCCAGCAGTTACCGAGGACAGAACACTGAAGCTTTCTTT	CASSYRGQNTEAFF
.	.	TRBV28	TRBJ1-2	TGTGCCAGCAGGACGGACTATGGCTACACCTTC	CASRTDYGYTF
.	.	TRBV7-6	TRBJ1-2	TGTGCCAGCAGCTCCAATATACACAGCTATGGCTACACCTTC	CASSSNIHSYGYTF
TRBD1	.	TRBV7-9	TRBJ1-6	TGTGCCAGCAGCGCAGGCGCAGGGGGGTCACCCCTCCACTTT	CASSAGAGGSPLHF
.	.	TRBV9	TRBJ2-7	TGTGCCAGCAGCGTAGGCGGGGGCACCTACGAGCAGTACTTC	CASSVGGGTYEQYF
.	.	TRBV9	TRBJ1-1	TGTGCCAGCAGCGTAGAGTTAGGACAGGCTTTCTTT	CASSVELGQAFF
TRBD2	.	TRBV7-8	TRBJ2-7	TGTGCCAGCAGCTTAGCCCAACCGGGACTAGCGGGACGCGAGCAGTACTTC	CASSLAQPGLAGREQYF
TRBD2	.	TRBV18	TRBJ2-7	TGTGCCAGCTCACCAGCGGGGGACGTTGGGAATTACGAGCAGTACTTC	CASSPAGDVGNYEQYF
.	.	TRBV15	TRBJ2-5	TGTGCCACCAGCAGGGTAGTCTCCGGGACCCAGTACTTC	CATSRVVSGTQYF
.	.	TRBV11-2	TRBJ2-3	TGTGCCAGCAGCTTAGGGGTCGGATTGAGCACAGATACGCAGTATTTT	CASSLGVGLSTDTQYF
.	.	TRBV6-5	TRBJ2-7	TGTGCCAGCCGGGAAAGGAGAGACCCCTACGAGCAGTACTTC	CASRERRDPYEQYF
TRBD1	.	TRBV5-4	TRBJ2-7	TGTGCCAGCAGTCAAGACCTAGACAGGGCCTCCCACGAGCAGTACTTC	CASSQDLDRASHEQYF
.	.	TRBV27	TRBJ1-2	TGTGCCAGCAGTTTAGCCCGGGGCTATGGCTACACCTTC	CASSLARGYGYTF
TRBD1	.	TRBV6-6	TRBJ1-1	TGTGCCAGCAGCCCCGGACAGGGGAGGAACACTGAAGCTTTCTTT	CASSPGQGRNTEAFF
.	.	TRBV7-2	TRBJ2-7	TGTGCCAGCCTTCAGACGGGGGTCTCGCATGAGCAGTACTTC	CASLQTGVSHEQYF
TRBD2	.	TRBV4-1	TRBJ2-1	TGCGCCAGCAGCCTAGCGGGAGTTGGCTCCTACAATGAGCAGTTCTTC	CASSLAGVGSYNEQFF
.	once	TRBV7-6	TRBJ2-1	TGTGCCAGCAGCTTAGCCCTGGGTCGAGGGAATGAGCAGTTCTTC	CASSLALGRGNEQFF
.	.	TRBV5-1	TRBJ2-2	TGCGCCAGCAGGCAGACAGAGGACACCGGGGAGCTGTTTTTT	CASRQTEDTGELFF
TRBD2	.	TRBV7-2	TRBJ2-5	TGTGCCAACCGAGATCGGGGAGGGGAGACCCAGTACTTC	CANRDRGGETQYF
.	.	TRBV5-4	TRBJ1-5	TGTGCCAGCAGCTTTCAGGGTGGTCAGCCCCAGCATTTT	CASSFQGGQPQHF
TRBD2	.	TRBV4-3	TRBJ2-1	TGCGCCAGCAGCCAAGACCCGACTAGCGGGAGCCATATTGAGCAGTTCTTC	CASSQDPTSGSHIEQFF
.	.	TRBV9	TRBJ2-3	TGTGCCAGCAGCCCGGGGGTCGGTTCAGCAGATACGCAGTATTTT	CASSPGVGSADTQYF
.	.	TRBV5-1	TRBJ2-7	TGCGCCAGCAGCTTGGACAGGGACGAGCAGTACTTC	CASSLDRDEQYF
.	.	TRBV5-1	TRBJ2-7	TGCGCCAGCAGCTTGGCCTCCGGGTCAGGGAGCTCCTACGAGCAGTACTTC	CASSLASGSGSSYEQYF
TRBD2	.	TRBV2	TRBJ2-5	TGTGCCAGCAAACTAGCGGGGGGGCGCCAGGAGACCCAGTACTTC	CASKLAGGRQETQYF
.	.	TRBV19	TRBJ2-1	TGTGCCAGTAGTCTGTCGGTTAGCTCCTACAATGAGCAGTTCTTC	CASSLSVSSYNEQFF
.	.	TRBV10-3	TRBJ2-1	TGTGCCATCAGTGATACGCGGAGTGGGGACAATGAGCAGTTCTTC	CAISDTRSGDNEQFF
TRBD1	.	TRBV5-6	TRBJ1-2	TGTGCCAGCAGTAAACAGGGGGAGAATGGCTACACCTTC	CASSKQGENGYTF
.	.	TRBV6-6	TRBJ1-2	TGTGCCAGCAGTTACTCGAGTGAGAGAAGGGGCTACACCTTC	CASSYSSERRGYTF
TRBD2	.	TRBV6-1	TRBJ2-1	TGTGCCAGCAAATTAGCGGGAGTCTCCTACAATGAGCAGTTCTTC	CASKLAGVSYNEQFF
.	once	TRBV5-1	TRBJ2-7	TGCGCCAGCAGCTTGGCGGGACCAAGGTTGTACGAGCAGTACTTC	CASSLAGPRLYEQYF
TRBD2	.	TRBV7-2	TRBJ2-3	TGTGCCAGCAGCTTACCAACTAGCGGGGAATTTACAGATACGCAGTATTTT	CASSLPTSGEFTDTQYF
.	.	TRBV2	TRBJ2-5	TGTGCCAGCAGTGAGAAGGGTAGAGAGACCCAGTACTTC	CASSEKGRETQYF
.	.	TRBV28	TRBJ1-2	TGTGCCGGGGTGGGGATCGATGGCTACACCTTC	CAGVGIDGYTF
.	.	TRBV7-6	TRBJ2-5	TGTGCCAGCAGCTCCGGAGAGACCCAGTACTTC	CASSSGETQYF
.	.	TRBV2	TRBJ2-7	TGTGCCAGCAGTGGAGACCGTCCTGGCGAGCAGTACTTC	CASSGDRPGEQYF
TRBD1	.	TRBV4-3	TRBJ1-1	TGCGCCAGCAGCCAAGATACAGGGGGGGACACTGAAGCTTTCTTT	CASSQDTGGDTEAFF
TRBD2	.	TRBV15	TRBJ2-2	TGCGGCGCCCGTGCGGGAGGGCCCGGGGAGCTGTTTTTT	CGARAGGPGELFF
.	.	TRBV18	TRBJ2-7	TGTGCCAGCTCACCGGGCGAAAGACCCATTTCGGGAGAGCAGTACTTC	CASSPGERPISGEQYF
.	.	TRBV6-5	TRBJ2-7	TGTGCCAGCAGTTACACCGGGTCCTGGGCCGAGCAGTACTTC	CASSYTGSWAEQYF
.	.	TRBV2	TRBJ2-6	TGTGCCAGCAGTGCGTCCGATGCCTGGGCCAACGTCCTGACTTTC	CASSASDAWANVLTF
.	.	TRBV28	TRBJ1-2	TGTGCCAGCAGTTTTGCGCGTGGCTACACCTTC	CASSFARGYTF
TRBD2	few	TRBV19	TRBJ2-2	TGTGCCAGTAGTATATTGAGCGGGAGGGCCAGAGGTACCGGGGAGCTGTTTTTT	CASSILSGRARGTGELFF
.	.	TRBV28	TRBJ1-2	TGTGCCAGCAGCGAAGGGGGGCGAGCTAACTATGGCTACACCTTC	CASSEGGRANYGYTF
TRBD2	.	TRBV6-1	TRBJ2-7	TGTGCCAGCAGTGAAGCGGCCAGCGGGAGCTACGAGCAGTACTTC	CASSEAASGSYEQYF
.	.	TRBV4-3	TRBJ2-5	TGCGCCAGCAGCCAAGACGTGGGGGGCCTCGAGACCCAGTACTTC	CASSQDVGGLETQYF
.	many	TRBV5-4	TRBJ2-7	TGTGCCAGCAGCTTGGGGCCAGCGTCCAACTACGAGCAGTACTTC	CASSLGPASNYEQYF
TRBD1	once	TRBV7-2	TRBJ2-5	TGTGCCAGCAGCTTAGGGACAGGGGACCAAGAGACCCAGTACTTC	CASSLGTGDQETQYF
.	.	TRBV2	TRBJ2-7	TGTGCCAGCAGTCCCGTGGGTGGGACCATCTACGAGCAGTACTTC	CASSPVGGTIYEQYF
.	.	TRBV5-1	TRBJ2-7	TGCGCCAGCAGATCTGGTAGCGGTTCCTACGAGCAGTACTTC	CASRSGSGSYEQYF
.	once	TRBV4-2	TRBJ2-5	TGTGCCAGCAGCCCCGGGCCGGGGGAGACCCAGTACTTC	CASSPGPGETQYF
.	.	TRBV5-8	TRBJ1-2	TGTGCCAGCAGCTATTCAGGGTCTGGCTACACCTTC	CASSYSGSGYTF
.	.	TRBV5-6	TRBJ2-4	TGTGCCAGCAGCTTGGCCGCATCTGGAAACATTCAGTACTTC	CASSLAASGNIQYF